These T cell receptor beta chains were read from a single sample in a study of cytomegalovirus exposure and HLA in healthy donors. Here immunoSEQ multiplex PCR was the method, and the copy in TCRdb shows in-frame clones only, minus some. The table includes over 130,000 clones, 66% detected once. The sample taken for sequencing was PBMCs. These receptors were obtained from a woman aged 55-69 years in good health and CMV-seronegative. CDR3s include the opening cysteine and the closing phenylalanine or tryptophan. A D gene is named only where the DNA matches it firmly. Only part of the rows carry a size: once, few, many, or a class if the clone is expanded.

j_call d_call clone_size v_call cdr3_aa
TRBJ2-2 - once TRBV4-3 CASSQDIHTGELFF
TRBJ2-5 TRBD2 - TRBV2 CASSPSAGGSSETQYF
TRBJ1-1 - - TRBV7-2 CASSIQGMNTEAFF
TRBJ1-2 TRBD1 - TRBV5-1 CASSHRGDGYTF
TRBJ2-7 - - TRBV28 CASSLEVYEQYF
TRBJ2-1 TRBD2 - TRBV28 CASRRGSYNEQFF
TRBJ2-1 TRBD2 - TRBV19 CASSASPGLGSYNEQFF
TRBJ2-2 - - TRBV19 CASSLFTGELFF
TRBJ1-6 - - TRBV7-2 CASSPRESYNSPLHF
TRBJ2-3 - - TRBV7-9 CASSPSYTDTQYF
TRBJ2-1 - - TRBV5-5 CASFPSGIMGYNEQFF
TRBJ2-3 TRBD2 - TRBV29-1 CSVERGRGGDTDTQYF
TRBJ2-7 TRBD1 - TRBV5-6 CASSGDRDRGAHEQYF
TRBJ2-7 - few TRBV7-8 CASSSVPGSTGYEQYF
TRBJ2-1 - - TRBV21-1 CASSSSWRTSVYNEQFF
TRBJ2-7 - - TRBV7-2 CASSLAPRNSYEQYF
TRBJ2-7 TRBD1 - TRBV2 CASKPQGASYEQYF
TRBJ1-4 - - TRBV18 CASSPGQGREKLFF
TRBJ2-1 TRBD2 - TRBV7-9 CASSLAVGAGYNEQFF
TRBJ2-3 TRBD2 - TRBV7-2 CASIGLGADTQYF
TRBJ2-3 - - TRBV5-6 CASSLRGTDTQYF
TRBJ2-3 TRBD2 - TRBV9 CASSGNPGLAGGLTDTQYF
TRBJ2-3 - - TRBV9 CASSVAASGTDTQYF
TRBJ2-1 - few TRBV4-2 CASSSQGNNEQFF
TRBJ2-2 TRBD2 - TRBV7-2 CASSLHMSGGAGGELFF
TRBJ1-5 TRBD1 - TRBV5-8 CASSGGVQGDQPQHF
TRBJ1-6 - - TRBV7-2 CASSLDRASPLHF
TRBJ1-6 - - TRBV25-1 CASSDRVSGNSPLHF
TRBJ2-1 TRBD1 - TRBV5-4 CASSLRTGVIGYNEQFF
TRBJ2-3 - - TRBV27 CASRDLRDTGTDTQYF
TRBJ2-7 TRBD2 - TRBV27 CASSPSGWSDYEQYF
TRBJ1-2 - - TRBV7-8 CASSPQGGGYTF
TRBJ2-7 - few TRBV15 CATSTRLGQAREQYF
TRBJ2-3 TRBD1 - TRBV6-1 CASSEGRRYRGPTDTQYF
TRBJ1-1 - - TRBV7-2 CASSSGYLNLDTEAFF